These 9 T cell receptor beta chains came from one sample sequenced in a study of blood T cell repertoires in COVID-19 (dated by TCRdb to the early 2020s). The library was made by the immunoSEQ multiplex PCR assay. The immuneACCESS repertoire file appears here via TCRdb, limited to in-frame rearrangements. These files lack a portion of the clones; in checked studies, under half of the deficit traces to unresolved V genes, and the cause of the others is not known. The sample contains about 170,000 clones, about 89% of them found a single time. Clones ranked in the top ten supply less than 3.5% of the sample. The sequenced sample was peripheral blood. The receptor source for this set is a man in his 70s with acute or convalescent COVID-19.

V gene TRBV11-2 combines with J gene TRBJ2-2; D gene unclear. The V and J ends lost 1 base and 4 bases respectively, with 7 bases between them. Germline CDR1 reads SGHAT; CDR2 reads FQNNGV. This CDR3 has 14 residues. The CDR3 loop is CASSLGLITGELFF. CDR3 nucleotide sequence: TGTGCCAGCAGCTTAGGACTTATCACCGGGGAGCTGTTTTTT.

The chain combines TRBV11-2 with TRBJ2-2; D is undetermined. V gave up 4 bases and J gave up 0 bases, with 12 bases separating them. Germline assignment: CDR1 SGHAT and CDR2 FQNNGV. This CDR3 is 16 amino acids long. The CDR3 DNA reads TGTGCCAGCAGCTCCCCGAGGCCCCCGAACACCGGGGAGCTGTTTTTT. Its translation: CASSSPRPPNTGELFF.

The chain joins TRBV19 to TRBJ1-5; 8 nucleotides line up with TRBD1. V lost 5 bases to trimming and J lost 4 bases; unmatched junction nucleotides: 7. Germline V lookup: CDR1 LNHDA, CDR2 SQIVND (reference sequence). The CDR3 spans 15 residues. CDR3 in amino acids: CASSLLDRANQPQHF. The CDR3 DNA follows: TGTGCCAGTAGTTTGTTGGACAGGGCAAATCAGCCCCAGCATTTT.

This sequence joins TRBV6-5 and TRBJ2-3; possible D gene TRBD2, 6 bases. Per germline, CDR1 MNHEY and CDR2 SVGAGI. This CDR3 contains 14 residues. The V end lost 0 bases, the J end lost 2 bases, and 6 bases lay between the germline ends. Here the CDR3 DNA reads TGTGCCAGCAGTTACTCGGACTACACAGATACGCAGTATTTT. It translates to CASSYSDYTDTQYF.

The gene calls are TRBV5-6 and TRBJ1-6, with no clear D. This CDR3 has 15 amino acids. CDR1 and CDR2 from the germline V gene are SGHDT and YYEEEE. The V end lost 4 bases, the J end lost 8 bases, and 16 bases lay between the germline ends. The CDR3 nucleotides read TGTGCCAGCAGCGCGATAGGGAGCGAGGATTCACCCCTCCACTTT. Amino acid sequence: CASSAIGSEDSPLHF.

The chain carries TRBV2 and TRBJ2-1; 9 nucleotides agree with TRBD2. The CDR3 runs to 14 residues. The junction had 4 bases not matched to a gene; V was cut back by 6 bases and J by 4 bases. Germline V gives CDR1 SNHLY, CDR2 FYNNEI. The CDR3 DNA reads TGTGCCAGCAGCTGGACTAGCGTATACAATGAGCAGTTCTTC. It yields the protein CASSWTSVYNEQFF.

The chain couples TRBV7-2 to TRBJ2-5; D ambiguous. This CDR3 spans 12 amino acids. CDR1 and CDR2 from the germline V gene are SGHTA and FQGNSA. The V end was cut by 5 bases, the J end by 4 bases, with 8 bases between. The CDR3 here is CASSILRETQYF. The CDR3 DNA is TGTGCCAGCAGCATACTAAGAGAGACCCAGTACTTC.

The chain joins TRBV11-2 to TRBJ1-3; possibly TRBD1 for D (5 bases). Germline V gene data show CDR1 as SGHAT and CDR2 as FQNNGV. CDR3 length: 14 residues. The V end lost 4 bases, the J end lost 4 bases, and 11 bases lay between the germline ends. CDR3 nucleotides: TGTGCCAGCAGCTCCAGGGTTACGGGAAACACCATATATTTT. Its translation: CASSSRVTGNTIYF.

The chain carries TRBV5-4 and TRBJ2-3; 8 bases fit TRBD1. The V gene's germline CDR1 is SGHNT and CDR2 YYREEE (reference sequence). This CDR3 has 13 residues. The trim removed 4 bases at V and 5 bases at J, leaving 3 bases unmatched. For the CDR3, the DNA is TGTGCCAGCAGCCTGACAGGGGAAGATACGCAGTATTTT. Translating it yields CASSLTGEDTQYF. Full variable domain (remainder filled in from reference TRBV5-4 and TRBJ2-3): ETGVTQSPTHLIKTRGQQVTLRCSSQSGHNTVSWYQQALGQGPQFIFQYYREEENGRGNFPPRFSGLQFPNYSSELNVNALELDDSALYLCASSLTGEDTQYFGPGTRLTVL.